The next 32 T cell receptor beta chains were all read from a single sample in a study of shared clonotypes between healthy human individuals (dated by TCRdb to about 2020). Library preparation was by the immunoSEQ multiplex PCR assay. TCRdb holds this immuneACCESS table with in-frame rearrangements only. Some clones are missing; in checked studies, unresolved V genes explain under half, and the rest has no known cause. This sample gives about half a million clones in total; over 75% of them show up just once. 10% to 15% of the sample is in the top ten clones. Source material: PBMCs. The receptors stem from a woman between 40 and 55 years old in good health. Some clones in this sample may be carry-over from other donors' samples.

The gene calls are TRBV7-9 and TRBJ2-7; D possibly corresponds to TRBD1 (6 bases). The V gene lost 2 bases and the J gene lost 3 bases, with 17 bases spanning the gap. This CDR3 is 16 amino acids long. Per germline, CDR1 SEHNR and CDR2 FQNEAQ (reference sequence). CDR3 sequence (DNA): TGTGCCAGCAGCTTATCAATGGGCCAGGGGATCTACGAGCAGTACTTC. It codes for CASSLSMGQGIYEQYF.

This clone was counted only a few times. The chain uses TRBV9 and TRBJ2-5; 8 positions agree with TRBD1. The DNA end is a closer match to TRBJ2-7, so the J assignment may be wrong. There are 14 residues in the CDR3. Germline-derived CDR1 and CDR2 are SGDLS and YYNGEE. The CDR3 DNA sequence: TGTGCCAGCAGCCCCCGGACAGGGAATTACGAGCAGTACTTC. Translation: CASSPRTGNYEQYF.

This clone was counted a few times. This rearrangement joins TRBV10-3 to TRBJ2-2; 8 nucleotides align to TRBD2. V shed 1 base and J 4 bases; nucleotides not matched to a gene: 5. This CDR3 is built from 16 residues. CDR1 and CDR2 from the germline V gene are ENHRY and SYGVKD. The chain's CDR3 is CAISEFSLAGTGELFF. The CDR3 DNA follows: TGTGCCATCAGTGAGTTTTCGCTAGCGGGCACCGGGGAGCTGTTTTTT.

On this clone itself: An end of the junction does not agree with germline; a read error may underlie this. The J gene is TRBJ2-7, the V gene TRBV25-1; 8 nucleotides agree with TRBD1. The CDR3 is made up of 12 amino acids. Germline values: CDR1 MGHDK, CDR2 SYGVNS. The CDR3 bases are TGTGCCAGCAGTGAATATTGGACAGGGATGCGCTTC. Amino acids: CASSEYWTGMRF.

The chain combines TRBV27 with TRBJ1-1; D is possibly TRBD1 (5 bases). The germline V gene encodes CDR1 MNHEY and CDR2 SMNVEV (reference sequence). Trimming shortened V by 4 bases and J by 6 bases, and 18 bases separated the two germline ends. The CDR3 consists of 15 residues. The CDR3 loop reads CASSSRGGVRAEAFF. CDR3 coding DNA: TGTGCCAGCAGTTCCCGTGGGGGGGTAAGGGCTGAAGCTTTCTTT.

The chain uses TRBV7-7 and TRBJ2-5, with 9 bases that match TRBD2. This CDR3 contains 16 residues. Germline trimming cut 5 bases from V and 4 bases from J; bases unmatched to any gene: 11. Germline CDR1 reads SSHAT; CDR2 reads FNYEAQ (reference sequence). The CDR3 bases are TGTGCCAGCAGCCCCATGGGGGGAGCGGGAGGAGAGACCCAGTACTTC. Its translation is CASSPMGGAGGETQYF. The variable domain in full, with the rest retrieved from reference TRBV7-7 and TRBJ2-5, is GAGVSQSPRYKVTKRGQDVTLRCDPISSHATLYWYQQALGQGPEFLTYFNYEAQPDKSGLPSDRFSAERPEGSISTLTIQRTEQRDSAMYRCASSPMGGAGGETQYFGPGTRLLVL.

This chain joins TRBV6-4 and TRBJ2-1; weak D call: TRBD1 (5 bases). The CDR3 spans 14 residues. Germline assignment: CDR1 MRHNA and CDR2 SNTAGT. The germline V and J ends were trimmed by 1 base and 5 bases, with 9 bases remaining between them. Here the CDR3 reads CASSDWAGHNEQFF. The CDR3 region has the DNA TGTGCCAGCAGTGACTGGGCAGGGCACAATGAGCAGTTCTTC.

The rearrangement uses TRBV6-4 and TRBJ2-3; D is ambiguous. The CDR3 spans 15 residues. The V end lost 0 bases, the J end lost 2 bases, and 9 bases lay between the germline ends. The germline V gene encodes CDR1 MRHNA and CDR2 SNTAGT. The CDR3 loop is CASSDSLGPTDTQYF. CDR3 in DNA: TGTGCCAGCAGTGACTCGCTCGGGCCCACAGATACGCAGTATTTT.

This sequence joins TRBV19 and TRBJ2-1, with TRBD2 matching over 8 bases. V lost 5 bases, J lost 2 bases, and 5 bases stayed unmatched. This CDR3 region has 15 residues. CDR1 is LNHDA, CDR2 SQIVND, per germline (reference sequence). The CDR3 reads CASSPQAGAYNEQFF. As DNA, the CDR3 is TGTGCCAGTAGTCCGCAAGCGGGAGCCTACAATGAGCAGTTCTTC.

V is TRBV2 and J is TRBJ2-7; D uncertain. V lost 3 bases and J lost 0, with 12 bases in between. This CDR3 has 15 residues. Germline CDR1 reads SNHLY; CDR2 reads FYNNEI. In nucleotides, the CDR3 is TGTGCCAGCAGTGACGACGGGTCGCCCTCCTACGAGCAGTACTTC. Translated, it gives CASSDDGSPSYEQYF. Using reference TRBV2 and TRBJ2-7 for the parts outside the CDR3, the full variable domain is EPEVTQTPSHQVTQMGQEVILRCVPISNHLYFYWYRQILGQKVEFLVSFYNNEISEKSEIFDDQFSVERPDGSNFTLKIRSTKLEDSAMYFCASSDDGSPSYEQYFGPGTRLTVT.

This clone was observed many times. V usage is TRBV10-2 and J usage is TRBJ1-2; no clear D gene. The ends were cut back, 4 bases at V and 0 bases at J, with 9 bases in the middle. The CDR3 has 14 residues. In germline, CDR1 is WSHSY, CDR2 SAAADI. CDR3 in DNA: TGCGCCAGCAGTGCAGTTGGGGCTAACTATGGCTACACCTTC. Amino acid sequence: CASSAVGANYGYTF.

The rearrangement links TRBV18 to TRBJ2-5; 10 bases line up with TRBD2. The DNA end is a closer match to TRBJ2-7, so the J assignment may be wrong. CDR1 and CDR2 (germline): KGHSH, LQKENI. The CDR3 runs 17 residues. For the CDR3, the DNA is TGTGCCAGCTCACCACTCCCAGCGGGAGGGCCGGGGGACGAGCAGTACTTC. Translation: CASSPLPAGGPGDEQYF.

Comment on this clone: A far larger clone is just one base off, so this is likely a read error. This likely comes from a read error, as the CDR3 has no conserved phenylalanine or tryptophan at its end. The chain has TRBV7-3 and TRBJ2-7; TRBD1 agrees at 8 bases. J gave up 3 bases and V 9 bases, and 4 bases lay outside the gene matches. The germline gives CDR1 SGHTA, CDR2 FQGTGA. The CDR3 consists of 12 residues. As DNA, the CDR3 is TGTGCCAGACAGGGGGAGGACTACGAGCAGTACCTC. As protein: CARQGEDYEQYL.

For this clone: A far bigger clonotype differs at one base, so this is likely a read error. The same CDR3 also results from other DNA sequences found in this sample. The rearrangement uses TRBV5-1 and TRBJ1-1, with a tentative D call TRBD1 (6 bases). The CDR3 spans 13 residues. The germline V gene has CDR1 SGHRS and CDR2 YFSETQ. The CDR3 DNA reads TGTGCCAGCAGCTGGGACACTAGGACTGAAGCTTTCTTT. Its protein is CASSWDTRTEAFF.

There are many counts of this clone. This chain joins TRBV7-7 and TRBJ2-2, with a tentative D call TRBD2 (6 bases). This CDR3 contains 20 residues. The germline V gene has CDR1 SSHAT and CDR2 FNYEAQ (reference sequence). The ends were cut back, 4 bases at V and 1 base at J, with 25 bases in the middle. The CDR3 region has the DNA TGTGCCAGCAGCTCACGGGAGATGGGACCCTCGAATATGAACACCGGGGAGCTGTTTTTT. Translated, it gives CASSSREMGPSNMNTGELFF.

This sequence joins TRBV19 and TRBJ1-2, with TRBD1 identical over 8 bases. Germline CDR1 is LNHDA and CDR2 is SQIVND (reference sequence). The ends lost 4 bases at V and 0 bases at J; junction bases unmatched: 7. The CDR3 runs to 16 residues. The CDR3 coding sequence is TGTGCCAGTAGTACCTACAGGGGGGGAACTAACTATGGCTACACCTTC. This encodes CASSTYRGGTNYGYTF.

This clone was recorded at least ten times. The chain employs TRBV5-6 and TRBJ1-2; possibly TRBD1 for D (5 bases). V was trimmed by 1 base and J by 4 bases, leaving 17 bases between them. There are 16 residues in the CDR3. Per germline, CDR1 SGHDT and CDR2 YYEEEE. The CDR3 region is CASSLSLSGIIYGYTF. CDR3 nucleotides: TGTGCCAGCAGCTTGTCGTTGTCAGGGATAATCTATGGCTACACCTTC.

CDR3 region: CASSTQRGETQYF. The CDR3 DNA reads TGTGCCAGTAGTACCCAGAGAGGAGAGACCCAGTACTTC. This sequence joins TRBV19 and TRBJ2-5; the D is unclear. V gave up 4 bases and J gave up 4 bases, with 10 bases separating them. The germline V gene has CDR1 LNHDA and CDR2 SQIVND (reference sequence). The length of the CDR3 is 13 residues. Full variable domain (missing parts from reference TRBV19 and TRBJ2-5): DGGITQSPKYLFRKEGQNVTLSCEQNLNHDAMYWYRQDPGQGLRLIYYSQIVNDFQKGDIAEGYSVSREKKESFPLTVTSAQKNPTAFYLCASSTQRGETQYFGPGTRLLVL.

This rearrangement joins TRBV28 to TRBJ2-7; 9 nucleotides align to TRBD1. Germline CDR1 and CDR2: MDHEN and SYDVKM. The CDR3 is 14 residues long. V lost 2 bases to trimming and J lost 9 bases; unmatched junction nucleotides: 8. CDR3 bases: TGTGCCAGCAGTTTACGGGGACAGGGTAGTAGGCAGTACTTC. Translation: CASSLRGQGSRQYF.

The chain uses TRBV14 and TRBJ2-5; 7 bases are shared with TRBD1. The CDR3 is 15 amino acids. The germline V gene has CDR1 SGHDN and CDR2 FVKESK. After removal of 0 bases from V and 5 bases from J, the junction contained 6 bases not matched to a gene. As DNA, the CDR3 is TGTGCCAGCAGCCAAGATCGCAGGGGGTGGGAGACCCAGTACTTC. Its translation: CASSQDRRGWETQYF.

The chain has TRBV15 and TRBJ2-7; TRBD2 matches 10 bases. CDR1 LNHNV and CDR2 YYDKDF come from the germline V gene (reference sequence). The CDR3 has 14 residues. J lost 3 bases, V lost 3 bases, and 2 bases had no gene match. In DNA form, the CDR3 reads TGTGCCACCAGCAGTACTAGCGGGATCTACGAGCAGTACTTC. Its protein product is CATSSTSGIYEQYF. The full variable domain, in which reference TRBV15 and TRBJ2-7 provide the parts outside the CDR3, is DAMVIQNPRYQVTQFGKPVTLSCSQTLNHNVMYWYQQKSSQAPKLLFHYYDKDFNNEADTPDNFQSRRPNTSFCFLDIRSPGLGDTAMYLCATSSTSGIYEQYFGPGTRLTVT.

Details on this clone: A far larger clone differs by one base, so this is likely a read error. The V gene is TRBV30, the J gene TRBJ1-1; perhaps TRBD1 as D (5 bases). Germline V lookup: CDR1 GTSNPN, CDR2 SVGIG (reference sequence). This CDR3 region has 14 residues. V lost 2 bases to trimming and J lost 4 bases, with 14 bases between them. The CDR3 nucleotides read TGTGCCTGGAGTAAGGACGGGGGGTCCACTGAAGCTTTCTTT. Its protein product is CAWSKDGGSTEAFF.

The rearrangement links TRBV28 to TRBJ2-7; D gene uncertain. V was pared by 7 bases and J by 6 bases, with 10 bases between. This CDR3 spans 11 amino acids. In germline, CDR1 is MDHEN, CDR2 SYDVKM. The CDR3 protein is CASNLVPEQYF. CDR3 bases: TGTGCCAGCAACTTAGTCCCCGAGCAGTACTTC.

About this clone itself: Other DNA sequences of this sample code for an identical CDR3. This chain connects TRBV7-8 to TRBJ1-5, with D unclear. Germline CDR1 reads SGHVS; CDR2 reads FQNEAQ. CDR3 length: 13 residues. Deletions cut 5 bases from V and 5 bases from J, with 10 bases between. The CDR3 sequence: CASSLERDQPQHF. CDR3 sequence (DNA): TGTGCCAGCAGCCTGGAAAGGGATCAGCCCCAGCATTTT.

This chain links TRBV10-3 with TRBJ2-1; TRBD2 aligns across 10 bases. V lost 8 bases, J lost 0 bases, and 4 bases stayed unmatched. Germline V gene lookup returns CDR1 ENHRY and CDR2 SYGVKD. The CDR3 runs 15 residues. CDR3 loop: CAIGTSASSYNEQFF. The DNA of the CDR3 is TGTGCCATCGGGACTAGCGCGAGCTCCTACAATGAGCAGTTCTTC.

As to this clone: A far larger clone is just one base off, so this is likely a read error. Other nucleotide sequences from this sample produce the same CDR3. The rearrangement links TRBV5-1 to TRBJ2-3, with no clear D. V shed 0 bases and J shed 4 bases, with 3 bases lying between them. Germline CDR1 and CDR2: SGHRS and YFSETQ. CDR3 length equals 12 residues. In nucleotides, the CDR3 is TGCGCCAGCAGCTTGGCTGCAGATACGCAGTATTTT. The encoded protein is CASSLAADTQYF.

The chain uses TRBV6-4 and TRBJ2-7, with D possibly matching TRBD1 (6 bases). Germline lookup yields CDR1 MRHNA and CDR2 SNTAGT. Trimming removed 3 bases at V and 4 bases at J, with 10 bases between. CDR3 length equals 13 residues. Here the CDR3 reads CASSETTGYEQYF. DNA of the CDR3: TGTGCCAGCAGTGAAACGACAGGTTACGAGCAGTACTTC.

J is TRBJ2-5 and V is TRBV25-1, with 13 bases identical to TRBD2. This CDR3 comprises 17 residues. Germline V gives CDR1 MGHDK, CDR2 SYGVNS. V was pared by 3 bases and J by 1 base, with 5 bases of the junction left unmatched. The CDR3 DNA reads TGTGCCAGCAGTGAGTCTGGGACTAGCGGGACCCAAGAGACCCAGTACTTC. The encoded protein is CASSESGTSGTQETQYF.

With respect to this clone: A far larger clone is one base from this, pointing to a likely read error. V is TRBV7-8 and J is TRBJ2-2; 7 bases agree with TRBD1. This CDR3 is 15 amino acids long. The germline gives CDR1 SGHVS, CDR2 FQNEAQ. CDR3 DNA: TGTGCCAGCATCTTAGACAGGGCCGACACCGGGGAGCTGTTTTTT. Protein product: CASILDRADTGELFF.

The V and J genes are TRBV29-1 and TRBJ2-7; 8 nucleotides align to TRBD1. Germline V gene sequence: CDR1 SQVTM, CDR2 ANQGSEA. The CDR3 has 13 amino acids. The ends lost 6 bases at V and 6 bases at J; junction bases unmatched: 10. The CDR3 DNA is TGCAGCGTAGCCGGGACAGGTGGCGGCGAGCAGTACTTC. Residues: CSVAGTGGGEQYF.

As concerns this clone: A much larger clone differs by one base, so this may be a read error. Distinct nucleotide sequences in the sample also encode this CDR3. The rearrangement uses TRBV5-1 and TRBJ2-3; 8 bases match TRBD2. This CDR3 has 15 amino acids. CDR1 SGHRS and CDR2 YFSETQ come from the germline V gene. J gave up 1 base and V 4 bases, and 5 bases lay outside the gene matches. For the CDR3, the DNA is TGCGCCAGCAGCCCCGGACTAGCACGCACAGATACGCAGTATTTT. This codes for CASSPGLARTDTQYF.

The J gene is TRBJ1-1, the V gene TRBV29-1; tentative D call: TRBD1 (5 bases). The V gene's germline CDR1 is SQVTM and CDR2 ANQGSEA. The CDR3 is made up of 12 amino acids. Trimming removed 5 bases at V and 7 bases at J, with 14 bases between. This CDR3 reads CSVRRSGVEAFF. The CDR3 bases are TGCAGCGTTCGGAGATCGGGGGTTGAAGCTTTCTTT.